A single sample gave rise to the 14 T cell receptor beta chains below, sequenced in a study of control samples from healthy donors and cancer patients. Assay: immunoSEQ multiplex PCR; the TCRdb copy retains only in-frame clones and omits some. This table holds under 150,000 clones, about 93% found once. The sample taken for sequencing was blood. All receptors come from a man aged 25-45 years in good health.

The chain recombines TRBV12-3 or TRBV12-4 with TRBJ1-6; 7 bases are shared with TRBD1. CDR3 length: 13 residues. The trim removed 6 bases at V and 6 bases at J, leaving 2 bases unmatched. CDR3 sequence: CASRDRVNSPLHF. The CDR3, as DNA: TGTGCCAGCAGAGACAGGGTTAATTCACCCCTCCACTTT.

The CDR3 reads CATSRENQRRAFF. The DNA of the CDR3 is TGTGCCACCAGCAGAGAGAACCAGAGACGAGCTTTCTTT. The chain has TRBV15 and TRBJ1-1; D is undetermined. Germline V gene data show CDR1 as LNHNV and CDR2 as YYDKDF (reference sequence). The CDR3 length is 13 residues. V dropped 0 bases and J dropped 10 bases, with 12 bases sitting between them.

A note on this clone: A junction end diverges from the germline sequence, so it may reflect a read error. The same CDR3 can be traced to other DNA sequences in this sample. V is TRBV12-3 or TRBV12-4 and J is TRBJ1-4; D not resolved. The CDR3 loop spans 12 amino acids. As DNA, the CDR3 is TGCGCCAGCAGCGTGATTGGGCAGAAACTGTTTTTT. It translates to CASSVIGQKLFF.

This clone was seen only a few times. In DNA, the CDR3 is TGTGCCAGCAGTCTCGGGCAGGAAACCCACGAGCAGTACTTC. It translates to CASSLGQETHEQYF. The J gene is TRBJ2-7, the V gene TRBV6-2 or TRBV6-3, with D hard to call. The germline gives CDR1 MNHEY, CDR2 SVGEGT. V was clipped by 5 bases and J by 5 bases, with 16 bases between them. This CDR3 region has 14 residues.

V and J are TRBV13 and TRBJ2-4, with D perhaps given as TRBD1 or TRBD2 (6 bases each). Trimming pared 0 bases from V and 0 bases from J, leaving 12 bases between. The CDR3 loop spans 17 amino acids. Looked up from germline, CDR1 is PRHDT and CDR2 is FYEKMQ (reference sequence). The CDR3 sequence is CASSLGLRGQAKNIQYF. The CDR3 DNA follows: TGTGCCAGCAGCTTAGGCCTACGGGGGCAAGCCAAAAACATTCAGTACTTC.

This clone showed up just once. This chain connects TRBV5-5 to TRBJ2-6, with 8 positions matching TRBD1. CDR3 length: 16 residues. Trimming took 0 bases from V and 4 from J; bases not matched to a gene: 3. Germline-derived CDR1 and CDR2 are SGHKS and YYEKEE (reference sequence). CDR3 nucleotides: TGTGCCAGCAGCTTGGTCAGGGGGCAGGGGGCCAACGTCCTGACTTTC. Translated, it gives CASSLVRGQGANVLTF.

V gene TRBV6-5 combines with J gene TRBJ1-3; TRBD1 is a possible D gene (6 bases). Germline-derived CDR1 and CDR2 are MNHEY and SVGAGI. CDR3 length: 15 residues. Trimming removed 8 bases at V and 4 bases at J, with 18 bases between. This chain's CDR3 is CASGTGTLMGNTIYF. In DNA, the CDR3 is TGTGCCAGCGGGACCGGGACACTCATGGGAAACACCATATATTTT.

The chain couples TRBV19 to TRBJ1-1, with a possible D match to TRBD1 (5 bases). CDR1 LNHDA and CDR2 SQIVND come from the germline V gene (reference sequence). The length of the CDR3 is 15 residues. V lost 1 base and J 1 base, leaving 10 bases between the germline ends. The CDR3 nucleotides are TGTGCCAGTAGTATAGTCACAGGACCGAACACTGAAGCTTTCTTT. Protein product: CASSIVTGPNTEAFF.

This sequence joins TRBV3-1 (or the pseudogene TRBV3-2) and TRBJ1-2; D gene uncertain. The CDR3 runs to 15 residues. Germline V gene sequence: CDR1 LGHDT, CDR2 YNNKEL (reference sequence). The V end was cut by 0 bases, the J end by 0 bases, with 8 bases between. This CDR3 reads CASSQEPGTNYGYTF. CDR3 DNA sequence: TGTGCCAGCAGCCAAGAGCCCGGGACTAACTATGGCTACACCTTC.

The chain uses TRBV7-8 and TRBJ1-5, with D hard to call. Trimming shortened V by 3 bases and J by 3 bases, and 9 bases separated the two germline ends. The CDR3 covers 14 residues. Per the germline V gene, CDR1 is SGHVS and CDR2 is FQNEAQ. This chain's CDR3 is CASSFGLFNQPQHF. DNA for the CDR3: TGTGCCAGCAGCTTCGGACTCTTCAATCAGCCCCAGCATTTT.

The gene calls are TRBV25-1 and TRBJ1-3, with no clear D. V gave up 1 base and J gave up 1 base, with 8 bases separating them. The CDR3 extends over 15 amino acids. CDR1 MGHDK and CDR2 SYGVNS come from the germline V gene. The CDR3 DNA sequence: TGTGCCAGCAGTGAATTAAGGTTTTCTGGAAACACCATATATTTT. Translating gives CASSELRFSGNTIYF.

The V and J genes are TRBV6-6 and TRBJ2-6, with 7 bases identical to TRBD1. V trimming: 6 bases; J trimming: 3 bases; junction bases outside the gene matches: 5. Germline assignment: CDR1 MNHNY and CDR2 SVGAGI (reference sequence). CDR3 size: 15 residues. CDR3 protein: CASRVDRVGANVLTF. DNA of the CDR3: TGTGCCAGCAGGGTAGACAGGGTTGGGGCCAACGTCCTGACTTTC.

The chain employs TRBV4-1 and TRBJ2-5; 9 nucleotides line up with TRBD2. V shed 0 bases and J 2 bases; nucleotides not matched to a gene: 4. The CDR3 spans 16 residues. The germline gives CDR1 MGHRA, CDR2 YSYEKL. The CDR3: CASSQDRAGGQETQYF. The CDR3 bases are TGCGCCAGCAGCCAAGATCGGGCGGGGGGGCAAGAGACCCAGTACTTC.

V and J are TRBV30 and TRBJ2-2, with D unclear. Trimming left V 0 bases short and J 0 bases short, with 5 bases between. This CDR3 comprises 14 residues. CDR1 and CDR2 from the germline V gene are GTSNPN and SVGIG (reference sequence). DNA for the CDR3: TGTGCCTGGAGTGTTATCGCGAACACCGGGGAGCTGTTTTTT. This encodes CAWSVIANTGELFF.